This T cell receptor beta chain was recorded in a study of cytomegalovirus exposure and HLA in healthy donors. Looking at the study overall: Unique TCRs numbering some 80 million, obtained from HLA-typed donors, made up an early data release.

As to this clone: Its target is not known.

The ends lost 5 bases at V and 13 bases at J; junction bases unmatched: 13. From germline, CDR1 is MDHEN and CDR2 SYDVKM. The length of the CDR3 is 15 residues. Broader study findings: A highly shared variant cluster was judged a likely technical artifact. Later analysis identified around 15,000 TCR beta sequences associated with HLA alleles, using a false discovery rate threshold of 0.05.

The PCR contained 60 Vbeta and 13 Jbeta primers. Libraries were prepared by immunoSEQ multiplex PCR; TCRdb keeps only in-frame clonotypes and omits some of them. The sample yields some 150,000 clones, of which the top ten take up about 0.81%. The sequence came from a woman younger than 35 in good health and CMV-seropositive. Sequences were obtained from PBMCs. The V and J genes are TRBV28 and TRBJ1-4, with 10 bases fitting TRBD1. CDR3 bases: TGTGCCAGCAGTGCCGCCGGGACAGGGGTAGTTAGACTGTTTTTT. The encoded protein is CASSAAGTGVVRLFF.